Here is one T cell receptor (beta chain) with its context. These data are taken from a study of T cell responses to AZD1222 COVID-19 vaccine. Germline loops: CDR1 MGHRA, CDR2 YSYEKL. The CDR3 runs 14 residues. Between the trimmed V and J ends, which lost 0 bases and 8 bases, there was a span of 13 bases. Libraries were prepared by immunoSEQ multiplex PCR; TCRdb keeps only in-frame clonotypes and omits some of them. This table has roughly 120,000 clones, 90% to 95% appearing once. The sample here was peripheral blood, taken 28 days after the second AZD1222 dose. The TCR was taken from an adult who received the AZD1222 COVID-19 vaccine. The genes are TRBV4-1 and TRBJ1-2, with D perhaps matching TRBD1 (5 bases). The CDR3: CASSQDRDLKGYTF. The CDR3, as DNA: TGCGCCAGCAGCCAAGATCGGGACCTGAAGGGCTACACCTTC.